One and the same sample provided the 14 T cell receptor beta chains below, sequenced in a study of T cell responses to AZD1222 COVID-19 vaccine. The repertoire was sequenced with immunoSEQ multiplex PCR; TCRdb's copy has only in-frame clones and lacks some. The table has 83,000 or so clones, less than 95% seen once. Here the sequenced sample was peripheral blood, taken 28 days after the second AZD1222 dose. The receptors come from an adult who received the AZD1222 COVID-19 vaccine.

The chain has TRBV3-1 (or the pseudogene TRBV3-2) and TRBJ2-1; tentative D call: TRBD2 (5 bases). Deletions cut 1 base from V and 1 base from J, with 8 bases between. The germline gives CDR1 LGHDT, CDR2 YNNKEL (reference sequence). The CDR3 is made up of 15 amino acids. The CDR3 reads CASSQATGSYNEQFF. The CDR3 nucleotides read TGTGCCAGCAGCCAAGCGACGGGATCCTACAATGAGCAGTTCTTC.

The V and J genes are TRBV2 and TRBJ1-5; no firm D call. V dropped 5 bases and J dropped 6 bases, with 14 bases sitting between them. Germline V gene data show CDR1 as SNHLY and CDR2 as FYNNEI. The CDR3 consists of 14 residues. Written as DNA, the CDR3 is TGTGCCAGCAGTAGCGGGAGGAGCGGTCAGCCCCAGCATTTT. As protein: CASSSGRSGQPQHF.

V gene TRBV27 combines with J gene TRBJ1-6, with 10 bases identical to TRBD1. V was clipped by 2 bases and J by 14 bases; unmatched bases: 12. Germline CDR1 is MNHEY and CDR2 is SMNVEV (reference sequence). The CDR3 length is 16 residues. The CDR3 protein is CASSLRPGTGDSSLHF. DNA for the CDR3: TGTGCCAGCAGTTTACGACCAGGGACAGGGGATTCGTCCCTCCACTTT.

This chain uses TRBV18 with TRBJ2-7; D is possibly TRBD1 (7 bases). Trimming pared 0 bases from V and 2 bases from J, leaving 11 bases between. From germline, CDR1 is KGHSH and CDR2 LQKENI. There are 15 residues in the CDR3. DNA for the CDR3: TGTGCCAGCTCACCACCGGCAGGGGGGACCTACGAGCAGTACTTC. Protein product: CASSPPAGGTYEQYF. The entire variable domain, with the rest obtained from reference TRBV18 and TRBJ2-7, is as follows: NAGVMQNPRHLVRRRGQEARLRCSPMKGHSHVYWYRQLPEEGLKFMVYLQKENIIDESGMPKERFSAEFPKEGPSILRIQQVVRGDSAAYFCASSPPAGGTYEQYFGPGTRLTVT.

The chain uses TRBV11-3 and TRBJ2-2; D is uncertain. V gave up 8 bases and J gave up 0 bases, with 16 bases separating them. This CDR3 is built from 16 residues. Looked up from germline, CDR1 is SGHNT and CDR2 is YENEEA. The CDR3 DNA reads TGTGCCAGCGCCTTGGGGTATAGAGCGAACACCGGGGAGCTGTTTTTT. The encoded protein is CASALGYRANTGELFF.

The CDR3 region has the DNA TGTGCCAGCAGCTTGATAATAGCGAGCTCCTACGAGCAGTACTTC. This codes for CASSLIIASSYEQYF. The chain employs TRBV13 and TRBJ2-7; D perhaps matches TRBD2 (5 bases). Trimming pared 3 bases from V and 0 bases from J, leaving 12 bases between. CDR3 length: 15 residues. Germline loops: CDR1 PRHDT, CDR2 FYEKMQ (reference sequence).

This clone has only a few counts. V and J are TRBV11-3 and TRBJ2-7, with TRBD1 as a possible D gene (6 bases). Germline CDR1 and CDR2: SGHNT and YENEEA. CDR3 length: 14 amino acids. The V end lost 5 bases, the J end lost 2 bases, and 13 bases lay between the germline ends. In DNA form, the CDR3 reads TGTGCCAGCAGCAAAGGTGCAGGGGCCTACGAGCAGTACTTC. This gives the protein CASSKGAGAYEQYF. Full variable domain (outside the CDR3, taken from reference TRBV11-3 and TRBJ2-7): EAGVVQSPRYKIIEKKQPVAFWCNPISGHNTLYWYLQNLGQGPELLIRYENEEAVDDSQLPKDRFSAERLKGVDSTLKIQPAELGDSAVYLCASSKGAGAYEQYFGPGTRLTVT.

This chain uses TRBV6-5 with TRBJ2-7; D not resolved. CDR1 is MNHEY and CDR2 is SVGAGI in the germline V gene. The CDR3 has 13 amino acids. V was pared by 6 bases and J by 6 bases, with 15 bases between. CDR3 in amino acids: CASRVRVGREQYF. As DNA, the CDR3 is TGTGCCAGCAGGGTTAGGGTTGGGCGCGAGCAGTACTTC.

The rearrangement links TRBV5-1 to TRBJ2-5; D perhaps matches TRBD2 (5 bases). This CDR3 has 14 amino acids. CDR1 and CDR2 from the germline V gene are SGHRS and YFSETQ. V was trimmed by 0 bases and J by 5 bases, leaving 11 bases between them. The CDR3 here is CASSLGGTGETQYF. The CDR3, as DNA: TGCGCCAGCAGCTTGGGGGGAACGGGGGAGACCCAGTACTTC. Full variable domain (missing parts from reference TRBV5-1 and TRBJ2-5): KAGVTQTPRYLIKTRGQQVTLSCSPISGHRSVSWYQQTPGQGLQFLFEYFSETQRNKGNFPGRFSGRQFSNSRSEMNVSTLELGDSALYLCASSLGGTGETQYFGPGTRLLVL.

CDR3 region: CASSQGTSWAGNEQFF. The CDR3 region has the DNA TGTGCCAGCAGCCAAGGGACTAGCTGGGCGGGGAATGAGCAGTTCTTC. V is TRBV3-1 (or the pseudogene TRBV3-2) and J is TRBJ2-1; 8 bases agree with TRBD2. Germline values: CDR1 LGHDT, CDR2 YNNKEL (reference sequence). Unmatched junction bases numbered 9, after V lost 1 base and J lost 7 bases. CDR3 length: 16 amino acids.

The chain employs TRBV4-1 and TRBJ1-5; TRBD1 might be the D (5 bases). Between the trimmed V and J ends, which lost 3 bases and 6 bases, there was a span of 15 bases. The CDR3 sequence is 15 residues long. Germline V gene lookup returns CDR1 MGHRA and CDR2 YSYEKL. CDR3 sequence reads: CASSHSLGGGQPQHF. CDR3 nucleotides: TGCGCCAGCAGCCACAGCCTCGGGGGGGGTCAGCCCCAGCATTTT.

V gene TRBV28 combines with J gene TRBJ1-5; D might be TRBD1 (5 bases). Germline assignment: CDR1 MDHEN and CDR2 SYDVKM. Trimming cost V 8 bases and J 3 bases, with 14 bases left between them. The CDR3 runs to 14 residues. CDR3 sequence: CASFAGQYNQPQHF. In DNA form, the CDR3 reads TGTGCCAGCTTCGCGGGGCAGTACAATCAGCCCCAGCATTTT.

The gene calls are TRBV7-8 and TRBJ1-2, with TRBD1 matching over 9 bases. CDR3 size: 13 residues. J gave up 8 bases and V 5 bases, and 6 bases lay outside the gene matches. Germline CDR1 reads SGHVS; CDR2 reads FQNEAQ. The CDR3 coding sequence is TGTGCCAGCAGCCCGGACAGGGGCCGCGGCTACACCTTC. It codes for CASSPDRGRGYTF.

This chain uses TRBV5-6 with TRBJ2-7, with D perhaps TRBD1 (6 bases). CDR1 and CDR2 from the germline V gene are SGHDT and YYEEEE. The CDR3 has 14 amino acids. The V end was cut by 0 bases, the J end by 1 base, with 8 bases between. CDR3 nucleotide sequence: TGTGCCAGCAGCTTGGTGAGGGGGTCCTACGAGCAGTACTTC. Protein: CASSLVRGSYEQYF. Drawing the rest from reference TRBV5-6 and TRBJ2-7, the complete variable domain is DAGVTQSPTHLIKTRGQQVTLRCSPKSGHDTVSWYQQALGQGPQFIFQYYEEEERQRGNFPDRFSGHQFPNYSSELNVNALLLGDSALYLCASSLVRGSYEQYFGPGTRLTVT.